This is a list of T cell receptor beta chains from one sample in a study of blood T cell repertoires in COVID-19. Sequencing was performed with immunoSEQ multiplex PCR; in TCRdb, only in-frame clones are kept and a portion is missing. The top ten hold around 2.9% of the sample, which has more than 200,000 clones, around nine tenths seen once. The sequenced sample consisted of peripheral blood. The receptors stem from a woman aged 55 to 70 with acute or convalescent COVID-19. Each CDR3 is given without its conserved first and last residue. Each record gives: V gene, J gene, CDR3 protein.

>TRBV3-1/TRBV3-2|TRBJ1-6
ASSQAQGYSPLH
>TRBV6-4|TRBJ1-3
ASSDGHGPGNTIY
>TRBV5-4|TRBJ2-7
ASSTWGVVEQY
>TRBV18|TRBJ1-1
ASSAARNTEAF
>TRBV5-4|TRBJ2-6
AAVRDRTTSGANVLT
>TRBV19|TRBJ2-3
ASSNQAGASDTQY
>TRBV6-5|TRBJ1-2
AARQGKSGYT
>TRBV30|TRBJ1-3
AWSPGQGQIGISGNTIY
>TRBV15|TRBJ1-5
ATSRDYGQGNQPQH
>TRBV2|TRBJ1-2
ASSEPGIYGYT
>TRBV19|TRBJ1-5
ASSIAPGQGFNQPQH
>TRBV7-2|TRBJ1-5
ASSLLGRWDSNQPQH
>TRBV20-1|TRBJ1-2
SARADYGYT
>TRBV6-5|TRBJ1-2
ASNKPGVGGYT
>TRBV30|TRBJ2-7
AWASGRAQSEQY
>TRBV9|TRBJ2-5
ASSVAPGSQGWETQY
>TRBV5-1|TRBJ1-1
ASSLALGGSTEAF
>TRBV5-4|TRBJ2-7
ASTRGGAGDLNEQY
>TRBV30|TRBJ2-6
AWSKEASGANVLT
>TRBV18|TRBJ2-1
ASSPGLALRNNEQF
>TRBV5-1|TRBJ2-1
ASSPLVAEYNEQF
>TRBV11-2|TRBJ2-4
ASSLDYPGLANIQY
>TRBV7-2|TRBJ2-3
ASSLGPGGPGDTQY
>TRBV5-5|TRBJ1-1
ASTPRGGRVNTEAF
>TRBV6-4|TRBJ2-2
ASSDSLHTNTGELF
>TRBV25-1|TRBJ1-4
ASSALQGAGEKLF
>TRBV21-1|TRBJ2-7
ASSKEWREGSYEQY
>TRBV9|TRBJ1-4
ASSFGTGAEKLF
>TRBV24-1|TRBJ1-5
ATSDHDSSNQPQH
>TRBV7-3|TRBJ1-1
ASSLTSTGGMNTEAF
>TRBV29-1|TRBJ2-1
SVQAGAYNEQF
>TRBV12-3/TRBV12-4|TRBJ2-5
ASSLGAGETQY
>TRBV18|TRBJ1-4
ASSRDRAANEKLF
>TRBV5-4|TRBJ2-1
ASTSGTGGYNEQF
>TRBV9|TRBJ2-3
ASSGTSGRTDTQY
>TRBV6-5|TRBJ2-7
ASRQTSGGQY
>TRBV2|TRBJ1-4
ASSEDRGPPNEKLF
>TRBV7-2|TRBJ2-1
ASRLAGGANEQF
>TRBV28|TRBJ2-7
ASYDYYLYEQY
>TRBV6-5|TRBJ1-5
ASKPQGAGQPQH
>TRBV28|TRBJ1-1
ASSFRGLRGTEAF
>TRBV2|TRBJ1-1
ASSGTGVNTEAF
>TRBV6-5|TRBJ2-6
ASMGNRRGPNVLT
>TRBV5-5|TRBJ2-1
ASSLEYPMTRSDNEQF
>TRBV11-2|TRBJ2-4
ASSSLRLAGPKNIQY